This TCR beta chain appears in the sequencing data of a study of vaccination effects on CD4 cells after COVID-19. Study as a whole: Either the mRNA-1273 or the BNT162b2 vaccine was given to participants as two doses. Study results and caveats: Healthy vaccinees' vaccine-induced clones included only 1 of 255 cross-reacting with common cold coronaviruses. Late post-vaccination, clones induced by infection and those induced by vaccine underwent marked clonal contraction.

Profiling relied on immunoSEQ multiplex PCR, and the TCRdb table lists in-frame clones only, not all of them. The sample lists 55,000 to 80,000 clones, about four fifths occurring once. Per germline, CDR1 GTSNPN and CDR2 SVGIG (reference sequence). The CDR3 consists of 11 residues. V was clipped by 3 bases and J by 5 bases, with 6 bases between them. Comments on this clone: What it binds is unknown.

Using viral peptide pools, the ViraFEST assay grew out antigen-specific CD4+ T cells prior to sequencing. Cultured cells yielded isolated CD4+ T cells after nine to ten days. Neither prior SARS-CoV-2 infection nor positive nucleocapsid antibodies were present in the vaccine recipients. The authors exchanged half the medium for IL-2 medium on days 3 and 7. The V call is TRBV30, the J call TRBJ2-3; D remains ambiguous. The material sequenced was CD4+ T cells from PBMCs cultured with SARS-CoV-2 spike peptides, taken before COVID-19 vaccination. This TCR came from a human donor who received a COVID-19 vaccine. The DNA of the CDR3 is TGTGCCTGGAGCTACAAAGATACGCAGTATTTT. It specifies CAWSYKDTQYF. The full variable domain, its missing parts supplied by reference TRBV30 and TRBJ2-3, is SQTIHQWPATLVQPVGSPLSLECTVEGTSNPNLYWYRQAAGRGLQLLFYSVGIGQISSEVPQNLSASRPQDRQFILSSKKLLLSDSGFYLCAWSYKDTQYFGPGTRLTVL.